This TCR beta chain was identified in a study of post-analysis software for immune sequencing data. The CDR3 has 15 amino acids. Unmatched junction bases numbered 7, after V lost 4 bases and J lost 9 bases. Whole-study findings and limits: Controls showed lower frequencies than patients for several TRBV segments, and TRBV5-6, TRBV5-1 and TRBV20-1 were among these.

The TCR beta cDNA libraries contained unique molecular identifiers. Once about 0.9 to 11 million T cells were used, roughly 0.5 million cDNA molecules resulted. TCRdb reprocessed the PCR reads via MiXCR and lists one record per CDR3 protein. Here the sample spans over 300,000 distinct CDR3 sequences, about a third being singletons. Points on this clonotype: Its matching antigen is unknown.

The sample comprised blood. The genes are TRBV12-3 or TRBV12-4 and TRBJ2-1; 12 nucleotides agree with TRBD2. The receptor was derived from a girl aged 10-17 years with multiple sclerosis. CDR3 nucleotides: TGTGCCAGCAGTTCTTGGACTAGCGGGATGGGTGAGCAGTTCTTC. This sequence encodes CASSSWTSGMGEQFF.